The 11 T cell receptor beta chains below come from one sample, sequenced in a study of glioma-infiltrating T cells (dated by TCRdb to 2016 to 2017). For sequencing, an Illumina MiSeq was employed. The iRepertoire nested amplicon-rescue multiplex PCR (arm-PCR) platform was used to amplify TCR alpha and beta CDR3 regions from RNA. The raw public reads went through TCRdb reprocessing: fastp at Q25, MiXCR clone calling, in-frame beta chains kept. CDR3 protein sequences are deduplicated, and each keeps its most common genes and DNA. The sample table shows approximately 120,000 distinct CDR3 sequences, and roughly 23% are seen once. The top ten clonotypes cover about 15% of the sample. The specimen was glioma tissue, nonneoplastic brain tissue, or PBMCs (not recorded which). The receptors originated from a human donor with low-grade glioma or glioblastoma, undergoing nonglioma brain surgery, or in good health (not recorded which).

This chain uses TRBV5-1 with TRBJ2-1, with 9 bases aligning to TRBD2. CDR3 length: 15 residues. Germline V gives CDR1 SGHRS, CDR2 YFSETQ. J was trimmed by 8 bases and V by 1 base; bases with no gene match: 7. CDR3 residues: CASSLPGLASDEQFF. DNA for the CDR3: TGCGCCAGCAGCTTGCCCGGACTAGCGTCGGATGAGCAGTTCTTC.

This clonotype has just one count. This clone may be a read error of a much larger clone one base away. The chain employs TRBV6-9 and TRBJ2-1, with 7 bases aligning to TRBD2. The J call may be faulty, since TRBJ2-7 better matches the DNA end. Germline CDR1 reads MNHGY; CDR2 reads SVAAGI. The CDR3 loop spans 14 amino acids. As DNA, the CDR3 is TGTGCCAGCAATTATCAAGCGGGACCCTACGAGCAGTACTTC. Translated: CASNYQAGPYEQYF.

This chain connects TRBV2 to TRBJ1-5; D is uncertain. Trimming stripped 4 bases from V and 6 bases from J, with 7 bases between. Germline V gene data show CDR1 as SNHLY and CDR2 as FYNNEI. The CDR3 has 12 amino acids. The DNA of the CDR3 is TGTGCCAGCAGTGTTCTGGGTCAGCCCCAGCATTTT. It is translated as CASSVLGQPQHF.

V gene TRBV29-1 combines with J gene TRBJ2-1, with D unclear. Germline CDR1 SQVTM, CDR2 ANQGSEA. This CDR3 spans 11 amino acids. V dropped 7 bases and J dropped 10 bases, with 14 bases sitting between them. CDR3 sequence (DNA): TGCAGCGGTCGACTTGAACGGGAGCAGTTCTTC. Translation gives CSGRLEREQFF.

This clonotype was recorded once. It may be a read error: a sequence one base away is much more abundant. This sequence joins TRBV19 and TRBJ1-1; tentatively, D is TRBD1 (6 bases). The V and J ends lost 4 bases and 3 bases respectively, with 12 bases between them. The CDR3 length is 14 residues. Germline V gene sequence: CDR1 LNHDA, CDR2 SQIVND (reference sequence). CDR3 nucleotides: TGTGCCAGTAGTACAGAACAGGGATACACTGAAGCTTTCTTT. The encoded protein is CASSTEQGYTEAFF.

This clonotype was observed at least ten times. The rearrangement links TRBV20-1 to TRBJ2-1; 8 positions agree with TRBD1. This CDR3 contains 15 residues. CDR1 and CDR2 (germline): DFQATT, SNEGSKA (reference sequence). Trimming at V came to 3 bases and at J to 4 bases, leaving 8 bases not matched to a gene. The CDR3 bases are TGCAGTGCTAGCCAGCCGGGACAGGTATACAATGAGCAGTTCTTC. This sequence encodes CSASQPGQVYNEQFF.

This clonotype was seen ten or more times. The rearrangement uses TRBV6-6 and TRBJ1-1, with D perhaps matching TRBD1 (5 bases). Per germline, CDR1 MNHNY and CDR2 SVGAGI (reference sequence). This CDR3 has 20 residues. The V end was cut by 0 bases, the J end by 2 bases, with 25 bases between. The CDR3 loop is CASSYSVQLFRTQDNTEAFF. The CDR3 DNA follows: TGTGCCAGCAGTTACTCGGTGCAGTTATTTAGGACACAAGATAACACTGAAGCTTTCTTT.

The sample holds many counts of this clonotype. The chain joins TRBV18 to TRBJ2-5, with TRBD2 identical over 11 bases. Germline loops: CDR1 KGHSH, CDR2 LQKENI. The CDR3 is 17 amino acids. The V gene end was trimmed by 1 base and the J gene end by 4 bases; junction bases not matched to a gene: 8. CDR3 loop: CASSPQLAGVLGETQYF. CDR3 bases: TGTGCCAGCTCACCACAACTAGCGGGAGTTTTAGGAGAGACCCAGTACTTC.

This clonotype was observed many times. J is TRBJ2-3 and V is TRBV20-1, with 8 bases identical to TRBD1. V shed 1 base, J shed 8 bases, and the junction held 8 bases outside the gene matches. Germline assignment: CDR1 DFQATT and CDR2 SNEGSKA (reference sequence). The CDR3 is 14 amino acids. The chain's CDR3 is CSARVGQAPATQYF. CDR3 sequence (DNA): TGCAGTGCTAGAGTGGGACAGGCGCCGGCTACGCAGTATTTT.

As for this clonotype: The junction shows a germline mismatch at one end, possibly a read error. Written as DNA, the CDR3 is TGCGCCAGCACCCAAGAGGTAGCTAATGAAAAACTGTTTTTT. Amino acid sequence: CASTQEVANEKLFF. The V call is TRBV4-1, the J call TRBJ1-4; D is undetermined. The CDR3 consists of 14 residues. Germline lookup yields CDR1 MGHRA and CDR2 YSYEKL.

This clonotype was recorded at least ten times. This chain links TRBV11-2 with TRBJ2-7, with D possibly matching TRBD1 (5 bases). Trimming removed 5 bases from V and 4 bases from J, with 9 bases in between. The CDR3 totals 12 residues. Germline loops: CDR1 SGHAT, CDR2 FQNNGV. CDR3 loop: CASSRDSYEQYF. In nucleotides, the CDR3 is TGTGCCAGCAGCCGAGACAGTTACGAGCAGTACTTC.